The present TCR beta chain was sequenced within a study of blood T cells in healthy people across ages. Study-wide results and limits: Any changes in expanded clonotypes were possibly confounded, as donor CMV status remained unknown. Strong correlation linked observed beta diversity and percent naive T cells.

Primed by a sample-barcoded 5' primer and a J-beta primer mix, a second PCR proceeded for about 6 to 11 cycles. Carrying 12 random nucleotides, a template-switch adaptor labeled each individual cDNA molecule. TCRdb reprocessed the 5' RACE reads with MiXCR, giving one entry per CDR3 protein. The table includes about 970,000 distinct CDR3 sequences, roughly half detected once. This CDR3 has 15 amino acids. The V gene's germline CDR1 is MNHNY and CDR2 SVGAGI (reference sequence). Turning to this clonotype: Its specificity is unknown. An end of the junction differs from the germline gene, which may be a read error.

Peripheral blood from each donor was collected in a volume of roughly 9.8 milliliters. The chain links TRBV6-6 to TRBJ1-5; a possible D gene is TRBD1 (5 bases). Input material: blood. The receptor comes from a woman aged 55 to 70 in good health. The CDR3 nucleotides read TGTGCCGGCAGTTACTCGATAAACAGGCAATTGTCCCAGCATTTT. Protein product: CAGSYSINRQLSQHF.